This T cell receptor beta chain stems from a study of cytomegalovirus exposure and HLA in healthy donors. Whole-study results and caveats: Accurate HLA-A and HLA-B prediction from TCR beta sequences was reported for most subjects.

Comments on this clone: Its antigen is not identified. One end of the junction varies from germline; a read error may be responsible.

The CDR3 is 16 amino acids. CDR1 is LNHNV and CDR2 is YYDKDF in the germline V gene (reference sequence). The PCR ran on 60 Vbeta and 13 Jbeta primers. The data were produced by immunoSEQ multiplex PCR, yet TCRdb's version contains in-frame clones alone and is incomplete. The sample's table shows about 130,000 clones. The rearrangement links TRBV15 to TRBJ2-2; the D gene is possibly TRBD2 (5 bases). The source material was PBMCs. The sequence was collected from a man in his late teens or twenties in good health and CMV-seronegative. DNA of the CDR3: TGTGCCGCCAGCAGAGATCGAGCGGTGAACACCGGGGAGCTGTTTTTT. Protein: CAASRDRAVNTGELFF.